Below, 19 T cell receptor beta chains from the same sample are listed, as sequenced in a study of blood T cells in healthy people across ages. PCR was performed a second time for about 7 to 12 cycles using a sample-barcoded 5' primer and a J-beta primer mix. TCRdb processed the 5' RACE reads anew with MiXCR; each CDR3 protein has one entry. The sample has around 800,000 distinct CDR3 sequences, about 47% seen once; the top ten hold over 15%. The sample consisted of blood. These receptors all come from a man at least 80 years old in good health.

The rearrangement links TRBV12-3 or TRBV12-4 to TRBJ2-4; 7 positions agree with TRBD2. The J call could be wrong; TRBJ2-7 is a better fit for the DNA end. CDR3 length equals 15 residues. The CDR3 DNA reads TGTGCCAGCAGTTTAAGAGCGGGGAATAGCGCCGAGCAGTACTTC. Encoded protein: CASSLRAGNSAEQYF.

The rearrangement uses TRBV20-1 and TRBJ2-5; TRBD2 agrees at 10 bases. Germline V CDR1 and CDR2: DFQATT, SNEGSKA (reference sequence). The junction had 3 bases not matched to a gene; V was cut back by 1 base and J by 4 bases. CDR3 length: 14 amino acids. CDR3 DNA: TGCAGTGCTAGAGTTAGCGGGAGGTCAGAGACCCAGTACTTC. This sequence encodes CSARVSGRSETQYF.

The V call is TRBV10-3, the J call TRBJ1-2, with unresolved D. Germline lookup yields CDR1 ENHRY and CDR2 SYGVKD. CDR3 length equals 15 residues. V lost 3 bases and J lost 6, with 17 bases in between. The CDR3 sequence is CAISDPGGKENGYTF. CDR3 DNA sequence: TGTGCCATCAGTGACCCCGGAGGGAAGGAGAATGGCTACACCTTC.

The chain joins TRBV12-3 or TRBV12-4 to TRBJ2-3; 10 bases align to TRBD1. The CDR3 runs to 15 residues. Germline trimming cut 5 bases from V and 0 bases from J; bases unmatched to any gene: 2. CDR3 nucleotides: TGTGCCAGCAGTGAGGACAGGGGGAGCACAGATACGCAGTATTTT. Translation gives CASSEDRGSTDTQYF.

The table lists this clonotype with a few counts. The V call is TRBV9, the J call TRBJ1-6; TRBD1 matches 9 bases. The CDR3 loop spans 15 amino acids. Looked up from germline, CDR1 is SGDLS and CDR2 is YYNGEE. J was trimmed by 7 bases and V by 4 bases; bases with no gene match: 6. CDR3 DNA: TGTGCCAGCAGCCCCGACAGGGGGATAAATTCACCCCTCCACTTT. It translates to CASSPDRGINSPLHF.

The V gene is TRBV28, the J gene TRBJ2-7; D might be TRBD1 or TRBD2, each matching 5 bases. The CDR3 runs to 14 residues. V lost 11 bases and J 0 bases, leaving 17 bases between the germline ends. From germline, CDR1 is MDHEN and CDR2 SYDVKM. CDR3 sequence (DNA): TGTGCCGCAGCCACGCCCGGGACCTCCTACGAGCAGTACTTC. Protein: CAAATPGTSYEQYF.

Comments on this clonotype: This clone may be a read error of a much larger clone one base away. The rearrangement uses TRBV29-1 and TRBJ2-5; a weak D match, TRBD2 (6 bases). Germline CDR1 and CDR2: SQVTM and ANQGSEA. The CDR3 length is 9 residues. Trimming removed 4 bases from V and 11 bases from J, with 8 bases in between. In DNA, the CDR3 is TGCAGCGTTGGGGAGGAGCAGTACTTC. It encodes CSVGEEQYF.

Ten or more counts support this clonotype. The genes are TRBV28 and TRBJ2-7; TRBD1 aligns across 9 bases. J gave up 6 bases and V 3 bases, and 6 bases lay outside the gene matches. The CDR3 covers 14 residues. Germline values: CDR1 MDHEN, CDR2 SYDVKM. The CDR3 DNA sequence: TGTGCCAGCAGTTTGGGGACAGGGAGGCTCGAGCAGTACTTC. Translating it yields CASSLGTGRLEQYF.

The genes are TRBV5-1 and TRBJ1-2, with 10 bases lining up with TRBD1. Germline assignment: CDR1 SGHRS and CDR2 YFSETQ. This CDR3 region has 14 residues. Losses at the gene ends were 7 bases for V and 3 bases for J; bases not matched to a gene: 6. CDR3 sequence: CASASGTGDYGYTF. The CDR3 DNA sequence: TGCGCCAGCGCCTCCGGGACAGGGGACTATGGCTACACCTTC. Complete variable domain (other parts from reference TRBV5-1 and TRBJ1-2): KAGVTQTPRYLIKTRGQQVTLSCSPISGHRSVSWYQQTPGQGLQFLFEYFSETQRNKGNFPGRFSGRQFSNSRSEMNVSTLELGDSALYLCASASGTGDYGYTFGSGTRLTVV.

V usage is TRBV11-2 and J usage is TRBJ2-7; D not certain. The J call is in doubt because the DNA end fits TRBJ2-1 better. This CDR3 comprises 16 residues. Germline assignment: CDR1 SGHAT and CDR2 FQNNGV. CDR3 coding DNA: TGTGCCAGCAGCTTAGTTGGAACTCGGAGCTCCTACGAGCAGTTCTTC. It is translated as CASSLVGTRSSYEQFF.

The rearrangement links TRBV20-1 to TRBJ1-1; D remains unclear. The germline CDR1 and CDR2 sequences are DFQATT and SNEGSKA (reference sequence). Trimming stripped 3 bases from V and 1 base from J, with 9 bases between. The CDR3 sequence is 13 residues long. The CDR3 spells CSASGQSNTEAFF. In DNA form, the CDR3 reads TGCAGTGCTAGTGGGCAGTCGAACACTGAAGCTTTCTTT.

The chain recombines TRBV29-1 with TRBJ2-1; TRBD1 matches 8 bases. The V gene's germline CDR1 is SQVTM and CDR2 ANQGSEA. This CDR3 has 13 amino acids. The V and J ends lost 5 bases and 10 bases, in that order; junction bases with no gene match: 10. CDR3 protein: CSVKRQGSYEQFF. CDR3 in DNA: TGCAGCGTTAAACGACAGGGGAGCTACGAGCAGTTCTTC.

This chain connects TRBV6-1 to TRBJ2-1; 8 positions match TRBD1. The ends lost 0 bases at V and 10 bases at J; junction bases unmatched: 8. The CDR3 is 15 residues long. Germline V gives CDR1 MNHNS, CDR2 SASEGT. CDR3 region: CASSEAPGQAYEQFF. The CDR3 region has the DNA TGTGCCAGCAGTGAAGCCCCGGGACAGGCCTACGAGCAGTTCTTC.

The chain recombines TRBV4-2 with TRBJ2-1; D is unclear. Trimming pared 1 base from V and 9 bases from J, leaving 16 bases between. Germline-derived CDR1 and CDR2 are LGHNA and YNFKEQ. This CDR3 has 15 residues. The CDR3 loop reads CASSQVGAPGVEQFF. CDR3 DNA sequence: TGTGCCAGCAGCCAAGTGGGTGCCCCGGGTGTTGAGCAGTTCTTC.

V is TRBV3-1 and J is TRBJ2-4; 13 positions match TRBD2. The DNA end favors TRBJ2-5, so the J call may be wrong. The germline gives CDR1 LGHDT, CDR2 YNNKEL (reference sequence). The CDR3 has 17 residues. This chain's CDR3 is CASSRGLAGHLQETQYF. The CDR3 nucleotides read TGTGCCAGCAGCCGGGGACTAGCGGGACACCTCCAAGAGACCCAGTACTTC.

The chain has TRBV2 and TRBJ2-3; 8 nucleotides align to TRBD2. Looked up from germline, CDR1 is SNHLY and CDR2 is FYNNEI. CDR3 length: 16 amino acids. Trimming took 1 base from V and 0 from J; bases not matched to a gene: 3. CDR3 loop: CASSEDLAGSTDTQYF. CDR3 DNA sequence: TGTGCCAGCAGTGAAGATTTAGCGGGGAGCACAGATACGCAGTATTTT.

This clonotype was observed a few times. V usage is TRBV4-2 and J usage is TRBJ2-4, with 10 bases lining up with TRBD2. The J call could be wrong; TRBJ2-7 is a better fit for the DNA end. CDR3 size: 16 residues. The V gene's germline CDR1 is LGHNA and CDR2 YNFKEQ. For the CDR3, the DNA is TGTGCCAGCAGCCAAGTCCCGGGACTAGCGTTGAACGAGCAGTACTTC. Translation: CASSQVPGLALNEQYF.

This clonotype was observed many times. This chain links TRBV29-1 with TRBJ2-7; 7 positions match TRBD2. Germline CDR1 and CDR2: SQVTM and ANQGSEA. CDR3 length: 14 residues. With V trimmed by 6 bases and J by 3 bases, 11 bases remained unmatched. The CDR3 here is CSVLADPGNYEQYF. The CDR3 nucleotides are TGCAGCGTCCTAGCGGACCCCGGTAACTACGAGCAGTACTTC.

This clonotype has more than one count but fewer than ten. This sequence joins TRBV27 and TRBJ2-1, with TRBD2 identical over 8 bases. Unmatched junction bases numbered 14, after V lost 11 bases and J lost 5 bases. The CDR3 covers 15 residues. Germline values: CDR1 MNHEY, CDR2 SMNVEV (reference sequence). The CDR3 region is CASKSPPAGDNEQFF. The CDR3 DNA sequence: TGTGCCTCCAAATCCCCCCCAGCGGGAGACAATGAGCAGTTCTTC.